Below are 4 T cell receptor beta chains sequenced from a single sample in a study of beta chain features in type 1 diabetes (dated by TCRdb to about 2018). Library method: the immunoSEQ multiplex PCR assay. The entire isolated RNA was reverse transcribed using the High Capacity cDNA Reverse Transcription Kit, and thus expressed TCRB transcripts were sequenced. TCRdb mirrors the immuneACCESS table, restricted to in-frame sequences. Some clones are absent from its copies; in checked studies, under half trace to an unresolved V gene, and the reason for the others is unknown. This sample comprises under 200,000 clones, roughly 9% of them detected only once. The ten largest clones take up roughly 2.5% of the sample. The sequencing sample was made of central memory CD4+ T cells from blood. These receptors were collected from a woman younger than 35 in good health.

The chain recombines TRBV4-2 with TRBJ2-5, with TRBD2 matching 14 bases. CDR3 length: 17 amino acids. Germline V gene data show CDR1 as LGHNA and CDR2 as YNFKEQ. V was clipped by 1 base and J by 4 bases; unmatched bases: 5. This CDR3 is CASSQGGTSGSRETQYF. The DNA for the CDR3 is TGTGCCAGCAGCCAAGGCGGGACTAGCGGGAGTCGAGAGACCCAGTACTTC.

The chain joins TRBV13 to TRBJ2-5; the match to TRBD1 covers 8 bases. The germline V gene encodes CDR1 PRHDT and CDR2 FYEKMQ (reference sequence). V was clipped by 6 bases and J by 5 bases; unmatched bases: 5. CDR3 length: 13 amino acids. Written as DNA, the CDR3 is TGTGCCAGCAGTGACCGGGACAGGGAGACCCAGTACTTC. It codes for CASSDRDRETQYF.

The chain joins TRBV7-2 to TRBJ1-2; D not certain. The CDR3 consists of 14 residues. Trimming left V 4 bases short and J 2 bases short, with 11 bases between. CDR1 is SGHTA and CDR2 is FQGNSA in the germline V gene. CDR3 residues: CASSSPNANYGYTF. CDR3 nucleotide sequence: TGTGCCAGCAGCTCCCCTAACGCGAACTATGGCTACACCTTC. Filled out from reference TRBV7-2 and TRBJ1-2, the complete variable domain reads GAGVSQSPSNKVTEKGKDVELRCDPISGHTALYWYRQSLGQGLEFLIYFQGNSAPDKSGLPSDRFSAERTGGSVSTLTIQRTQQEDSAVYLCASSSPNANYGYTFGSGTRLTVV.

This chain connects TRBV5-8 to TRBJ1-4; D not resolved. V lost 3 bases and J lost 3, with 9 bases in between. Germline loops: CDR1 SGHTS, CDR2 YDEGEE. This CDR3 contains 14 residues. Here the CDR3 DNA reads TGTGCCAGCAGCTCCCCGCCAGCTAATGAAAAACTGTTTTTT. This gives the protein CASSSPPANEKLFF.